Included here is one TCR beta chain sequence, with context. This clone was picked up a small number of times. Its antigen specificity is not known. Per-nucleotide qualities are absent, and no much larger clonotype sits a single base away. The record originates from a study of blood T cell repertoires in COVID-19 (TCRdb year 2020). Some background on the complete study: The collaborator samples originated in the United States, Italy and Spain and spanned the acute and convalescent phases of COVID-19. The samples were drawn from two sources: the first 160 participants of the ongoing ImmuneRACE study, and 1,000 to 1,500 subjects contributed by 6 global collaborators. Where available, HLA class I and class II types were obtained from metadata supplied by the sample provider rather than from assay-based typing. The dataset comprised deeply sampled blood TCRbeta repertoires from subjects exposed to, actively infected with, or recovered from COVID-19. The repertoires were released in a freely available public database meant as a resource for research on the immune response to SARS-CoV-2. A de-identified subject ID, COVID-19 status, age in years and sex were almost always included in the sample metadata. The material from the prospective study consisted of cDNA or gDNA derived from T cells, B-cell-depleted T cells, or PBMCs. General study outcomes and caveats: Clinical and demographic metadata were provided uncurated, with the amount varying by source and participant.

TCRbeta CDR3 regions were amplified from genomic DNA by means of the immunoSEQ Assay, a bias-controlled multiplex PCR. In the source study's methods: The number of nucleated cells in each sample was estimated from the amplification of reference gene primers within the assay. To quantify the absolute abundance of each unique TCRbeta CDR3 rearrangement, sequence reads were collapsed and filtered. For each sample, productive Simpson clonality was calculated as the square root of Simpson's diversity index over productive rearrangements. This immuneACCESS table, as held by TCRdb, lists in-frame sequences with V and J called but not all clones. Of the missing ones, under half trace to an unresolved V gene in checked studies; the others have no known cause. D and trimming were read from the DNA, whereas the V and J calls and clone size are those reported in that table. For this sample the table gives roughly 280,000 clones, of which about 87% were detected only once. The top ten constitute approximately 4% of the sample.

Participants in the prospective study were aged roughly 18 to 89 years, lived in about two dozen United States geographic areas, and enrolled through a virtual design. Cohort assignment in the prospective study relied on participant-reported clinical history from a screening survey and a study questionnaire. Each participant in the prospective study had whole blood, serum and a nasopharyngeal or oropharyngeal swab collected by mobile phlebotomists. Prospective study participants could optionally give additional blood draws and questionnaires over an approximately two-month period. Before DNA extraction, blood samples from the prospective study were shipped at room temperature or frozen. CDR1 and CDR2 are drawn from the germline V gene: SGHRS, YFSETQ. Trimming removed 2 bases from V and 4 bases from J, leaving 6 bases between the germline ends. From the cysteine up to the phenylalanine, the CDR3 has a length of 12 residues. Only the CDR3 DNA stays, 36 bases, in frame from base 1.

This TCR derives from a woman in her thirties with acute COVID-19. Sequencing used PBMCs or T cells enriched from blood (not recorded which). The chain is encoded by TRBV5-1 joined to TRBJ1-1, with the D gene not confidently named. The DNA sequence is TGCGCCAGCAGCTTTGGGAGCACTGAAGCTTTCTTT. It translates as CASSFGSTEAFF.